These T cell receptor beta chains were read from a single sample in a study of post-analysis software for immune sequencing data. TCRdb processed the PCR reads anew with MiXCR; each CDR3 protein has one entry. The table shows 650,000 to 850,000 distinct CDR3 sequences, with about half occurring only once. Specimen: blood. The receptors were sampled from a girl aged 5-17 years with multiple sclerosis. Each CDR3 is given with its conserved first and last residue. Each record gives: V gene, D gene, clone size, J gene, CDR3 DNA, CDR3 protein. The D gene is left open where the match is weak. Only part of the rows carry a size: once, few, many, or a class if the clone is expanded.

v_gene: TRBV5-1
d_gene: -
abundance: -
j_gene: TRBJ1-2
CDR3nt: TGCGCCAGCAGCCCCGGGGTAGGGGCCCTCACCGCATCCTATGGCTACACCTTC
CDR3aa: CASSPGVGALTASYGYTF

v_gene: TRBV29-1
d_gene: -
abundance: few
j_gene: TRBJ2-7
CDR3nt: TGCAGCGCCCTAGGGGGGAATCTGTACGAGCAGTACTTC
CDR3aa: CSALGGNLYEQYF

v_gene: TRBV29-1
d_gene: TRBD1
abundance: -
j_gene: TRBJ2-1
CDR3nt: TGCAGCGCCCCGTCAGGGGGCGCCTCCTACAATGAGCAGTTCTTC
CDR3aa: CSAPSGGASYNEQFF

v_gene: TRBV7-8
d_gene: -
abundance: -
j_gene: TRBJ1-2
CDR3nt: TGTGCCAGCAGCTTAGGTTCACAGTCTGCTAACTATGGCTACACCTTC
CDR3aa: CASSLGSQSANYGYTF

v_gene: TRBV6-1
d_gene: -
abundance: few
j_gene: TRBJ2-4
CDR3nt: TGTGCCGGCAGTCCACGGGGCACTGGTGAAGGGAACGGGCAGGCTGGCAAAAACATTCAGTACTTC
CDR3aa: CAGSPRGTGEGNGQAGKNIQYF

v_gene: TRBV3-1
d_gene: TRBD1
abundance: -
j_gene: TRBJ2-1
CDR3nt: TGTGCCAGCAGCCAAGCGGCCCGGGACAGGATTCAGTTCTTC
CDR3aa: CASSQAARDRIQFF

v_gene: TRBV20-1
d_gene: TRBD2
abundance: -
j_gene: TRBJ2-7
CDR3nt: TGCAGTGCTCACCTACTAGCGACCTACGAGCAGTACTTC
CDR3aa: CSAHLLATYEQYF

v_gene: TRBV19
d_gene: -
abundance: -
j_gene: TRBJ2-5
CDR3nt: TGTGCCAGTAGCCCGGGCTTCTCCGGGGGAGAGACCCAGTACTTC
CDR3aa: CASSPGFSGGETQYF

v_gene: TRBV7-9
d_gene: -
abundance: few
j_gene: TRBJ1-2
CDR3nt: TGTGCCAGCAGCTTAAGCTCCGCAGGTCCTTATGGCTACACCTTC
CDR3aa: CASSLSSAGPYGYTF

v_gene: TRBV5-1
d_gene: TRBD2
abundance: -
j_gene: TRBJ2-1
CDR3nt: TGCGCCAGCAGCTTGGGGACTAGCGGGAGGGGGAATGAGCAGTTCTTC
CDR3aa: CASSLGTSGRGNEQFF

v_gene: TRBV10-3
d_gene: TRBD2
abundance: few
j_gene: TRBJ2-5
CDR3nt: TGTGCCATCAGTGGGCCCCCGGGGGGTAGCGGGAGCCAAGAGACCCAGTACTTC
CDR3aa: CAISGPPGGSGSQETQYF

v_gene: TRBV20-1
d_gene: TRBD1
abundance: -
j_gene: TRBJ2-5
CDR3nt: TGCAGTGCTGAGCACCCGGGACAGGTGGGGGAGACCCAGTACTTC
CDR3aa: CSAEHPGQVGETQYF

v_gene: TRBV11-1
d_gene: TRBD1
abundance: -
j_gene: TRBJ2-3
CDR3nt: TGTGCCAGCAGCTTAAACTTCCGCGGGCCGGACAGGACCCTTAGCACAGATACGCAGTATTTT
CDR3aa: CASSLNFRGPDRTLSTDTQYF

v_gene: TRBV7-9
d_gene: -
abundance: -
j_gene: TRBJ1-4
CDR3nt: TGTGCCAGCAGCTTAGTTTCCGTGCTTAATGAAAAACTGTTTTTT
CDR3aa: CASSLVSVLNEKLFF

v_gene: TRBV6-6
d_gene: TRBD1
abundance: -
j_gene: TRBJ2-3
CDR3nt: TGTGCCAGCAGTTCGGACAGGGGGATTCGGGATACGCAGTATTTT
CDR3aa: CASSSDRGIRDTQYF

v_gene: TRBV24-1
d_gene: TRBD1
abundance: few
j_gene: TRBJ2-1
CDR3nt: TGTGCCACCAGTGAACATGGGACAGGGGGTGGGAATGAGCAGTTCTTC
CDR3aa: CATSEHGTGGGNEQFF